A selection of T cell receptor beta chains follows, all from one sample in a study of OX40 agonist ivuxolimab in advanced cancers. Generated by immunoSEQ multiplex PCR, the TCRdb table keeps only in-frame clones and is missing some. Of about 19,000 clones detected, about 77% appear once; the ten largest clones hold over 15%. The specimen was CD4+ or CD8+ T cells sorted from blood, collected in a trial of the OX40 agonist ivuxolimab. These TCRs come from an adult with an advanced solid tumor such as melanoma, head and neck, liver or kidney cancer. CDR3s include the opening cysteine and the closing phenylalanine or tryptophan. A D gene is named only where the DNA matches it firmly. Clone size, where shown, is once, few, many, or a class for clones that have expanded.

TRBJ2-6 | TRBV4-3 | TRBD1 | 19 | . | TGCGCCAGCAGCCAAGATCCGGGACAGGGGGGCTCTGGGGCCAACGTCCTGACTTTC | CASSQDPGQGGSGANVLTF
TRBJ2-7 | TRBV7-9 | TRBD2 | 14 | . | TGTGCCAGCAGCGGCCCTAGCGGGGAATACGAGCAGTACTTC | CASSGPSGEYEQYF
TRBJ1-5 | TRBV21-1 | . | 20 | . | TGTGCCAGCAGCAAAGATTTCCGGGGGCCTGGTTTGAGTAGCAATCAGCCCCAGCATTTT | CASSKDFRGPGLSSNQPQHF
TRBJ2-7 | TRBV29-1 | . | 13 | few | TGCAGCGTCCAGGGGCTATCCTCCTACGAGCAGTACTTC | CSVQGLSSYEQYF
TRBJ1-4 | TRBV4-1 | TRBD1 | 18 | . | TGCGCCAGCAGCCGGACCCGGACAGGGTATACAACTAATGAAAAACTGTTTTTT | CASSRTRTGYTTNEKLFF
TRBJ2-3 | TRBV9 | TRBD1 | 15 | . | TGTGCCAGCAGCGCCCGGACAGGGGGCATAGATACGCAGTATTTT | CASSARTGGIDTQYF
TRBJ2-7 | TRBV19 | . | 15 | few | TGTGCCAGTAGTCGGTACGGGACGGCCCTTATGGAGCAGTACTTC | CASSRYGTALMEQYF
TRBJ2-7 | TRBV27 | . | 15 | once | TGTGCCAGCAGTTACCGGGACACCTTCTCCTACGAGCAGTACTTC | CASSYRDTFSYEQYF
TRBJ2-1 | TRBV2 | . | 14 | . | TGTGCCAGCAGTGAGATTAGCTCCTACAATGAGCAGTTCTTC | CASSEISSYNEQFF
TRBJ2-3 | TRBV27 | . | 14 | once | TGTGCCAGCAGTTTCCAAACTAGCACAGATACGCAGTATTTT | CASSFQTSTDTQYF
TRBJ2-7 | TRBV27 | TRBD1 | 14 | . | TGTGCCAGCAGTCTCCTCCCCCCAGGGGGCGAGCAGTACTTC | CASSLLPPGGEQYF
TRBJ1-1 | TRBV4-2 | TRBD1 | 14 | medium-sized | TGTGCCAGCAGCATGACAGGGGGCGGAACTGAAGCTTTCTTT | CASSMTGGGTEAFF
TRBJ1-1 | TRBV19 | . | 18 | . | TGTGCCAGTAGTATAGATGAACGGACACGGCTAATGATCACTGAAGCTTTCTTT | CASSIDERTRLMITEAFF
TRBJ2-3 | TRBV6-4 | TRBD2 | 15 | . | TGTGCCAGCAGTGACCGCGGGGGGCCCGGAGATACGCAGTATTTT | CASSDRGGPGDTQYF
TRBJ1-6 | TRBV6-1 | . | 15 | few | TGTGCCAGCAGTGAGGACGGACAGCCTAATTCACCCCTCCACTTT | CASSEDGQPNSPLHF
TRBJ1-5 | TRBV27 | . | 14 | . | TGTGCCAGCAGTTCACAGGGAAAGGGACAGCCCCAGCATTTT | CASSSQGKGQPQHF
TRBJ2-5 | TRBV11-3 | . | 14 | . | TGTGCCAGCAGCTTAGGGGCAAACCAAGAGACCCAGTACTTC | CASSLGANQETQYF
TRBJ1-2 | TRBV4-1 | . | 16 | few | TGCGCCAGCAGCCAAGAGGGGCCCCCTAGGAACTATGGCTACACCTTC | CASSQEGPPRNYGYTF
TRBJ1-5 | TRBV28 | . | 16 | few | TGTGCCAGCAGTTTATTGTGGACGCTGAGCAATCAGCCCCAGCATTTT | CASSLLWTLSNQPQHF
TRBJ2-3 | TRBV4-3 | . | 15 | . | TGCGCCAGCAGCCAGGGGGTGTCGAGCACAGATACGCAGTATTTT | CASSQGVSSTDTQYF
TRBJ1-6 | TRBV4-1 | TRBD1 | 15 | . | TGCGCCAGCAGGGATACAGGGGAGGAGGGCTCACCCCTCCACTTT | CASRDTGEEGSPLHF
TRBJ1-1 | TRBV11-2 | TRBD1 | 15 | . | TGTGCCAGCAGCTTAGCCAGGGGGCTGAACACTGAAGCTTTCTTT | CASSLARGLNTEAFF
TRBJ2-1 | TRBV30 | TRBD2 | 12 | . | TGTGCCTGGAGTACTAGCGTAAATGAGCAGTTCTTC | CAWSTSVNEQFF
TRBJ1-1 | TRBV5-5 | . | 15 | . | TGTGCCAGCAGCTTGGGTCGGGCAGTGAACACTGAAGCTTTCTTT | CASSLGRAVNTEAFF
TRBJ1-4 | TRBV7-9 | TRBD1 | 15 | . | TGTGCCAGCAGCTTAAGGACAGGGCTTATTAAAAAACTGTTTTTT | CASSLRTGLIKKLFF
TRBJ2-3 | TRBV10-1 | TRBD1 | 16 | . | TGCGCCAGCAGCGACCAGGACAGGGGGCCGGTAGATACGCAGTATTTT | CASSDQDRGPVDTQYF
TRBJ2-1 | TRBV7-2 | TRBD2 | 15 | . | TGTGCCAGCAGCTTAACTAGCGGACCTTACAATGAGCAGTTCTTC | CASSLTSGPYNEQFF
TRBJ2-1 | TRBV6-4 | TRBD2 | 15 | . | TGTGCCAGCGGGGGAAGGGGACTAGTTATTTCTGAGCAGTTCTTC | CASGGRGLVISEQFF
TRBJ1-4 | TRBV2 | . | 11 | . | TGTGCCAGCAGGGGGAATGAAAAACTGTTTTTT | CASRGNEKLFF
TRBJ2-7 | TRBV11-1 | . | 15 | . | TGTGCCAGCAGCTTCCCTAAGGACTTCCCTACGGTGCAGTACTTC | CASSFPKDFPTVQYF
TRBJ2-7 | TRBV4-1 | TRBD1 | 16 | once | TGCGCCAGCAGCCAGACGGACAGGGGAAGGAACTACGAGCAGTACTTC | CASSQTDRGRNYEQYF
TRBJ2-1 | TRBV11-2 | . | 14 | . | TGTGCCAGCAGCTTAACCTCGTCAGACAATGAGCAGTTCTTC | CASSLTSSDNEQFF
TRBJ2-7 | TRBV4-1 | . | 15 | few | TGCGCCAGCAGCCAGCTCGGGCGCCGCGCCTACGAGCAGTACTTC | CASSQLGRRAYEQYF
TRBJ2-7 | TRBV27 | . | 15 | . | TGTGCCAGCAGCCTAGGTCCGGGACAACCTTACGAGCAGTACTTC | CASSLGPGQPYEQYF
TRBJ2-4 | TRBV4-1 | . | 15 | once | TGCGCCAGCAGCCAATTATCGACCCCGTTTCCCATTCAGTACTTC | CASSQLSTPFPIQYF
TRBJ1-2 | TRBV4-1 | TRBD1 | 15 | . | TGCGCCAGCAGCCAAGATCTGGACAGGGCCGAAGGCTACACCTTC | CASSQDLDRAEGYTF
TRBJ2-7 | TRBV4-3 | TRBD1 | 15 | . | TGCGCCAGCAGCGAAGGGACAGGGGTGTCCTACGAGCAGTACTTC | CASSEGTGVSYEQYF
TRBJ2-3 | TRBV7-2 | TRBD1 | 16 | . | TGTGCCAGCAGCACGACGGACAGGACTAGCACAGATACGCAGTATTTT | CASSTTDRTSTDTQYF
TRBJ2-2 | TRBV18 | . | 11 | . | TGTGCCAGCTCACCCACCGGGGAGCTGTTTTTT | CASSPTGELFF
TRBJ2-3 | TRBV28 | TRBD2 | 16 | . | TGTGCCAGCAGTTTGGGTTTCGGGGGACTAGCGGGATCGCAGTATTTT | CASSLGFGGLAGSQYF
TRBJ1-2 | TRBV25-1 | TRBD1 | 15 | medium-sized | TGTGCCAGCACTCAAGCGACAGGGGGACAGAATGGCTACACCTTC | CASTQATGGQNGYTF
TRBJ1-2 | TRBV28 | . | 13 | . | TGTGCCAGCAGCTTTGACAAGATCTATGGCTACACCTTC | CASSFDKIYGYTF